These 31 T cell receptor beta chains were all obtained from the same sample, sequenced in a study of cytomegalovirus exposure and HLA in healthy donors. The PCR had 60 Vbeta and 13 Jbeta primers. Clones were read by immunoSEQ multiplex PCR, and TCRdb kept only the in-frame ones, dropping some. The sample contains 100,000 to 140,000 clones, 82% of which appear only once. The sequenced sample was PBMCs. These receptors were taken from a man aged 30 to 45 in good health and CMV-seropositive.

V is TRBV5-1 and J is TRBJ2-6; D might be TRBD1 (6 bases). CDR3 length: 14 amino acids. The V and J ends lost 4 bases and 2 bases respectively, with 7 bases between them. Looked up from germline, CDR1 is SGHRS and CDR2 is YFSETQ. CDR3 loop: CASSAGAGANVLTF. CDR3 nucleotide sequence: TGCGCCAGCAGCGCAGGGGCTGGGGCCAACGTCCTGACTTTC.

The rearrangement links TRBV19 to TRBJ1-1, with D maybe TRBD1 (5 bases). Per germline, CDR1 LNHDA and CDR2 SQIVND (reference sequence). V lost 7 bases, J lost 5 bases, and 14 bases lay in between. The CDR3 is 13 amino acids. The CDR3 reads CASTQGEETEAFF. The CDR3 DNA reads TGTGCCAGTACGCAGGGCGAAGAGACTGAAGCTTTCTTT. The full variable domain, in which reference TRBV19 and TRBJ1-1 provide the parts outside the CDR3, is DGGITQSPKYLFRKEGQNVTLSCEQNLNHDAMYWYRQDPGQGLRLIYYSQIVNDFQKGDIAEGYSVSREKKESFPLTVTSAQKNPTAFYLCASTQGEETEAFFGQGTRLTVV.

CDR3 coding DNA: TGTGCCAGCAGCCTAACCGGGACAGGGGGCTTTGGGGCCAACGTCCTGACTTTC. This sequence encodes CASSLTGTGGFGANVLTF. V and J are TRBV11-1 and TRBJ2-6; 12 nucleotides match TRBD1. This CDR3 region has 18 residues. With V trimmed by 5 bases and J by 3 bases, 8 bases remained unmatched. Germline V gene lookup returns CDR1 SGHAT and CDR2 FQDESV (reference sequence).

This clone is a singleton in its sample. V usage is TRBV30 and J usage is TRBJ2-7; no clear D. Germline V gene data show CDR1 as GTSNPN and CDR2 as SVGIG (reference sequence). The V end lost 4 bases, the J end lost 2 bases, and 9 bases lay between the germline ends. The length of the CDR3 is 12 residues. The CDR3 nucleotides are TGTGCCTGGAATAAACAGACCTACGAGCAGTACTTC. This sequence encodes CAWNKQTYEQYF. Together with reference TRBV30 and TRBJ2-7, the CDR3 gives the full variable domain: SQTIHQWPATLVQPVGSPLSLECTVEGTSNPNLYWYRQAAGRGLQLLFYSVGIGQISSEVPQNLSASRPQDRQFILSSKKLLLSDSGFYLCAWNKQTYEQYFGPGTRLTVT.

CDR3 sequence (DNA): TGTGCCAGCACCGACAGGGGGCACACCGGGGAGCTGTTTTTT. Residues: CASTDRGHTGELFF. This chain joins TRBV27 and TRBJ2-2; 10 bases are a match to TRBD1. This CDR3 has 14 residues. Germline V CDR1 and CDR2: MNHEY, SMNVEV (reference sequence). The ends lost 7 bases at V and 3 bases at J; junction bases unmatched: 2.

The chain links TRBV20-1 to TRBJ2-1; D is unresolved. V lost 8 bases, J lost 6 bases, and 11 bases lay in between. Per germline, CDR1 DFQATT and CDR2 SNEGSKA (reference sequence). CDR3 length equals 11 residues. In DNA, the CDR3 is TGCAGTACAGAGTTGGGCAATGAGCAGTTCTTC. This gives the protein CSTELGNEQFF.

In its sample, this clone is medium-sized. V gene TRBV6-5 combines with J gene TRBJ2-5; D is undetermined. The CDR3 contains 15 residues. Deletions cut 8 bases from V and 4 bases from J, with 20 bases between. CDR1 is MNHEY and CDR2 is SVGAGI in the germline V gene. The CDR3 DNA follows: TGTGCCAGCGGCCATACTCTGGGTAGGAGAGAGACCCAGTACTTC. Its protein product is CASGHTLGRRETQYF.

The chain combines TRBV30 with TRBJ1-2, with 10 bases that match TRBD1. CDR1 is GTSNPN, CDR2 SVGIG, per germline (reference sequence). The CDR3 has 13 amino acids. With 2 bases clipped from V and 8 bases from J, the junction kept 5 bases outside the gene matches. The CDR3 reads CAWSRQGARGYTF. The CDR3 DNA sequence: TGTGCCTGGAGTCGACAGGGGGCGCGGGGCTACACCTTC.

The genes are TRBV11-1 and TRBJ2-1; perhaps TRBD2 as D (6 bases). V gave up 4 bases and J gave up 8 bases, with 15 bases separating them. CDR1 and CDR2 (germline): SGHAT, FQDESV (reference sequence). This CDR3 has 14 amino acids. CDR3 DNA sequence: TGTGCCAGCAGCTCGGGGCCCGGAGGGGATGAGCAGTTCTTC. Encoded protein: CASSSGPGGDEQFF.

The DNA for the CDR3 is TGTGCCAGCAGCTTAGCTCCCTTGGCTTTCTTT. This codes for CASSLAPLAFF. The rearrangement uses TRBV7-9 and TRBJ1-1; no clear D gene. CDR1 is SEHNR, CDR2 FQNEAQ, per germline (reference sequence). Trimming took 0 bases from V and 11 from J, leaving 7 bases between them. CDR3 length: 11 amino acids.

The V and J genes are TRBV25-1 and TRBJ2-1; D perhaps matches TRBD1 (5 bases). Trimming cost V 2 bases and J 7 bases, with 6 bases left between them. The CDR3 runs to 12 residues. In germline, CDR1 is MGHDK, CDR2 SYGVNS. The CDR3 DNA reads as TGTGCCAGCAGTGAACCAGGGAATGAGCAGTTCTTC. Its translation: CASSEPGNEQFF.

CDR3: CATSLTDTQYF. The CDR3 DNA is TGTGCCACCAGCCTAACAGATACGCAGTATTTT. This chain joins TRBV15 and TRBJ2-3, with unresolved D. Per germline, CDR1 LNHNV and CDR2 YYDKDF (reference sequence). The CDR3 sequence is 11 residues long. V lost 5 bases and J lost 3, with 3 bases in between.

The DNA of the CDR3 is TGTGCCAGCAGTTACGTTTCGGACAGGGCTGAAAAACTGTTTTTT. This sequence encodes CASSYVSDRAEKLFF. The genes are TRBV6-5 and TRBJ1-4; 8 bases align to TRBD1. Germline V gene lookup returns CDR1 MNHEY and CDR2 SVGAGI. This CDR3 has 15 residues. Losses at the gene ends were 2 bases for V and 7 bases for J; bases not matched to a gene: 6.

The chain links TRBV9 to TRBJ2-1; 7 nucleotides align to TRBD2. Germline V CDR1 and CDR2: SGDLS, YYNGEE. V shed 4 bases, J shed 9 bases, and the junction held 13 bases outside the gene matches. The length of the CDR3 is 15 residues. CDR3 loop: CASSLASAPGGEQFF. As DNA, the CDR3 is TGTGCCAGCAGCCTCGCGTCGGCCCCGGGAGGTGAGCAGTTCTTC.

This clone appeared a few times. A read error may account for a junction end that differs from germline. The chain employs TRBV6-1 and TRBJ2-6, with D tentatively TRBD2 (6 bases). Germline values: CDR1 MNHNS, CDR2 SASEGT. The CDR3 contains 15 residues. CDR3 loop: CASSEEGGGANGLTF. CDR3 DNA sequence: TGTGCCAGCAGTGAAGAGGGCGGAGGGGCCAACGGCCTGACTTTC.

This clone was detected once. J is TRBJ2-3 and V is TRBV2; TRBD1 matches at 11 bases. Germline trimming cut 9 bases from V and 4 bases from J; bases unmatched to any gene: 6. Germline V gene lookup returns CDR1 SNHLY and CDR2 FYNNEI. The CDR3 runs to 14 residues. CDR3 DNA sequence: TGTGCCAGTACCAGGGACAGGGGGTCAGATACGCAGTATTTT. Translated: CASTRDRGSDTQYF.

The V call is TRBV5-1, the J call TRBJ1-1; 9 positions agree with TRBD1. CDR1 and CDR2 from the germline V gene are SGHRS and YFSETQ. The CDR3 extends over 17 amino acids. The V segment lost 5 bases and the J segment 3 bases; nucleotides outside the gene matches: 14. Here the CDR3 DNA reads TGCGCCAGCAGTAATCCTATTACAGGGGGCGGCTACACTGAAGCTTTCTTT. This encodes CASSNPITGGGYTEAFF.

The rearrangement uses TRBV6-6 and TRBJ2-4, with D possibly matching TRBD2 (6 bases). This CDR3 has 15 residues. Per germline, CDR1 MNHNY and CDR2 SVGAGI (reference sequence). V was pared by 10 bases and J by 0 bases, with 16 bases between. In nucleotides, the CDR3 is TGTGCCATTTCGCGGGGCGGGCTAGCCAAAAACATTCAGTACTTC. This codes for CAISRGGLAKNIQYF.

J is TRBJ1-1 and V is TRBV5-1, with D unresolved. CDR1 and CDR2 (germline): SGHRS, YFSETQ. V was pared by 6 bases and J by 1 base, with 10 bases between. The CDR3 totals 13 residues. DNA of the CDR3: TGCGCCAGCATGCCTGACACGAACACTGAAGCTTTCTTT. This encodes CASMPDTNTEAFF.

V and J are TRBV13 and TRBJ1-5; TRBD1 might be the D (6 bases). V was cut by 5 bases and J by 7 bases, with 12 bases left in between. Germline-derived CDR1 and CDR2 are PRHDT and FYEKMQ (reference sequence). This CDR3 region has 13 residues. The CDR3 coding sequence is TGTGCCAGCAGCCCTACAGGGTCCCAGCCCCAGCATTTT. Translating gives CASSPTGSQPQHF.

The V call is TRBV11-2, the J call TRBJ2-4, with TRBD2 identical over 12 bases. CDR3 length: 14 amino acids. In germline, CDR1 is SGHAT, CDR2 FQNNGV. V shed 6 bases and J 8 bases; nucleotides not matched to a gene: 5. The CDR3 DNA reads TGTGCCAGCAGGTCACTAGCGGGGGGATACATTCAGTACTTC. The encoded protein is CASRSLAGGYIQYF.

This rearrangement joins TRBV6-5 to TRBJ2-1, with 7 bases matching TRBD2. CDR1 MNHEY and CDR2 SVGAGI come from the germline V gene. With 3 bases clipped from V and 10 bases from J, the junction kept 6 bases outside the gene matches. This CDR3 comprises 13 residues. The CDR3 DNA reads as TGTGCCAGCAGTTATCTAGCGGCTAACGAGCAGTTCTTC. Translation gives CASSYLAANEQFF.

On this clone itself: Germline is not matched at one junction end, which may reflect a read error. The V gene is TRBV7-6, the J gene TRBJ2-4; no firm D call. Per germline, CDR1 SGHVS and CDR2 FNYEAQ. The CDR3 runs to 17 residues. CDR3 amino acids: CASSLRPLDVTKNSQYF. The DNA of the CDR3 is TGTGCCAGCAGCTTAAGGCCGCTTGATGTAACCAAAAACAGTCAGTACTTC.

V gene TRBV5-5 combines with J gene TRBJ1-3; D call uncertain. Germline V CDR1 and CDR2: SGHKS, YYEKEE (reference sequence). Deletions cut 7 bases from V and 3 bases from J, with 17 bases between. CDR3 length: 15 amino acids. CDR3 nucleotide sequence: TGTGCCAGCGGCCTTGACGAGGGCTATGGAAACACCATATATTTT. It specifies CASGLDEGYGNTIYF. The full variable domain, completed using reference TRBV5-5 and TRBJ1-3, is DAGVTQSPTHLIKTRGQQVTLRCSPISGHKSVSWYQQVLGQGPQFIFQYYEKEERGRGNFPDRFSARQFPNYSSELNVNALLLGDSALYLCASGLDEGYGNTIYFGEGSWLTVV.

The gene calls are TRBV30 and TRBJ2-3, with D uncertain. CDR1 GTSNPN and CDR2 SVGIG come from the germline V gene (reference sequence). The CDR3 contains 12 residues. Trimming removed 3 bases at V and 0 bases at J, with 4 bases between. Here the CDR3 reads CAWSPSTDTQYF. In nucleotides, the CDR3 is TGTGCCTGGAGCCCTAGCACAGATACGCAGTATTTT.

This chain connects TRBV25-1 to TRBJ2-3; D remains ambiguous. Germline V gene sequence: CDR1 MGHDK, CDR2 SYGVNS. The CDR3 length is 13 residues. Trimming removed 3 bases from V and 2 bases from J, with 6 bases in between. CDR3: CASSDSHTDTQYF. CDR3 nucleotide sequence: TGTGCCAGCAGTGACTCACACACAGATACGCAGTATTTT.

As for this clone: This may come from a read error, since a much larger clone is one base off. Other DNA sequences within the sample encode an identical CDR3. The gene calls are TRBV4-1 and TRBJ2-3, with 7 bases aligning to TRBD2. The CDR3 has 16 residues. Germline CDR1 and CDR2: MGHRA and YSYEKL. After removal of 0 bases from V and 3 bases from J, the junction contained 6 bases not matched to a gene. Here the CDR3 DNA reads TGCGCCAGCAGCCAAGATCTGGGGGGGGGTACAGATACGCAGTATTTT. Translated: CASSQDLGGGTDTQYF.

The V and J genes are TRBV6-4 and TRBJ2-3, with a weak D call TRBD2 (5 bases). The CDR3 covers 14 residues. Germline CDR1 and CDR2: MRHNA and SNTAGT. Trimming pared 3 bases from V and 1 base from J, leaving 8 bases between. The CDR3 DNA sequence: TGTGCCAGCAGTGAGTACGGGGGCACAGATACGCAGTATTTT. It translates to CASSEYGGTDTQYF.

The chain combines TRBV6-5 with TRBJ1-1; tentatively, D is TRBD1 (6 bases). CDR3 length: 12 amino acids. Trimming stripped 5 bases from V and 7 bases from J, with 11 bases between. Germline V gene lookup returns CDR1 MNHEY and CDR2 SVGAGI. This CDR3 is CASSGLDSEAFF. CDR3 nucleotide sequence: TGTGCCAGCAGTGGGTTGGACAGTGAAGCTTTCTTT.

The chain recombines TRBV5-1 with TRBJ1-2, with 11 positions matching TRBD1. CDR1 SGHRS and CDR2 YFSETQ come from the germline V gene. The trim removed 0 bases at V and 4 bases at J, leaving 2 bases unmatched. This CDR3 spans 15 amino acids. For the CDR3, the DNA is TGCGCCAGCAGCTTGGAAGGGACAGGGGGCTATGGCTACACCTTC. Its protein is CASSLEGTGGYGYTF.

The chain couples TRBV19 to TRBJ1-4, with a weak D call TRBD1 (6 bases). The CDR3 covers 14 residues. Between the trimmed V and J ends, which lost 5 bases and 7 bases, there was a span of 14 bases. CDR1 and CDR2 (germline): LNHDA, SQIVND (reference sequence). The CDR3 is CASSSRGQLEKLFF. CDR3 DNA sequence: TGTGCCAGTAGTTCCCGAGGACAGCTTGAAAAACTGTTTTTT.